The T cell receptor beta chain described here comes from a study of regulatory T cells in long-lasting Graves disease. Notes on the study in general: TRBV28, TRBJ1-2 and TRBJ2-5 were favored in persistent disease. Graves' patients with persistent disease showed TCR diversity lower than patients newly diagnosed.

Only a few counts were recorded for this clonotype. The antigen is unknown. The CDR3 covers 14 residues. CDR1 and CDR2 (germline): DFQATT, SNEGSKA (reference sequence). With 1 base clipped from V and 7 bases from J, the junction kept 5 bases outside the gene matches. This sample's time point: newly diagnosed GD, antithyroid drugs for less than 3 months. PBMCs were the source of the RNA used for TCR sequencing. Sequencing libraries for TCR beta were prepared with iRepertoire HTBI primers and Arm-PCR of CDR3 regions. TCRdb reprocessed the multiplex PCR reads via MiXCR and lists one record per CDR3 protein. This repertoire shows approximately 390,000 distinct CDR3 sequences, 16% found once; its top ten account for about 19%. This same sample was also taken into another study, of T cells in Graves' hyperthyroidism and ophthalmopathy. From that paper: Patients aged 18 to 65 had newly diagnosed hyperthyroidism that had lasted under 2 months.

The gene calls are TRBV20-1 and TRBJ1-4, with 8 nucleotides matching TRBD1. The clonotype was recovered from a woman aged 18-29 years with Graves disease. Sequenced material: peripheral blood mononuclear cells (PBMCs), taken at new diagnosis, from a patient treated with antithyroid drugs. The CDR3 DNA is TGCAGTGCTAGAGTTAGGGACAGGCTTGAAAAACTGTTTTTT. This codes for CSARVRDRLEKLFF.